The T cell receptor beta chain under discussion was sequenced for a study of blood T cells in healthy people across ages. Findings and limits, study-wide: Expanded clonotype changes were possibly confounded by unknown donor CMV status.

This CDR3 region has 15 residues. V was pared by 5 bases and J by 5 bases, with 11 bases of the junction left unmatched. Looked up from germline, CDR1 is SNHLY and CDR2 is FYNNEI. The use of a sample-barcoded 5' primer and a J-beta primer mix characterized a second PCR of roughly 7 to 12 cycles. TCRdb analysed the 5' RACE reads with MiXCR anew, one entry per CDR3 protein. The sample lists about 750,000 distinct CDR3 sequences, 40% to 65% seen once, with approximately 40% in the top ten. Concerning this clonotype itself: The antigen is undetermined.

The source material was blood. The chain couples TRBV2 to TRBJ2-7; 8 nucleotides match TRBD2. The source of this sequence is an elderly man in good health. CDR3 sequence (DNA): TGTGCCAGCAGTCCGTACGGACTAGCTTCTGACGAGCAGTACTTC. It codes for CASSPYGLASDEQYF.